The next 14 T cell receptor beta chains were all read from a single sample in a study of CD4 and CD8 cells across lung adenocarcinoma regions. TCRdb ran MiXCR on the PCR reads and lists one entry per CDR3 protein. Seen here are about 11,000 distinct CDR3 sequences, 59% observed once, and the top ten hold roughly nine tenths. Input material: CD8+ T cells from the margin of a lung tumor. The receptors derive from a male donor with lung adenocarcinoma. The CD4 and CD8 labels of this study may be unreliable.

The rearrangement links TRBV6-5 to TRBJ1-4; the D gene is possibly TRBD1 (5 bases). This CDR3 is built from 19 residues. V shed 0 bases and J shed 4 bases, with 21 bases lying between them. The germline V gene encodes CDR1 MNHEY and CDR2 SVGAGI. CDR3: CASSYSIRGRVSRNEKLFF. The CDR3 nucleotides are TGTGCCAGCAGTTACTCGATTAGGGGTAGGGTCAGCCGTAATGAAAAACTGTTTTTT.

The rearrangement joins TRBV6-1 to TRBJ2-1; 9 bases agree with TRBD2. The DNA end favors TRBJ2-7, so the J call may be wrong. The germline V gene encodes CDR1 MNHNS and CDR2 SASEGT. The CDR3 is 15 amino acids. CDR3 sequence (DNA): TGTGCCAGCAGGCCCGTAGCGGGGGCCTCCTACGAGCAGTACTTC. This encodes CASRPVAGASYEQYF.

As to this clonotype: An end of the junction differs from the germline gene, which may be a read error. This chain uses TRBV6-5 with TRBJ2-3; D not certain. This CDR3 comprises 15 residues. Germline V gene data show CDR1 as MNHEY and CDR2 as SVGAGI. CDR3 sequence reads: CASSSENGWENTQYF. In DNA form, the CDR3 reads TGTGCCAGCAGTTCCGAGAATGGGTGGGAAAATACGCAGTACTTT.

The chain uses TRBV5-6 and TRBJ2-1, with 16 bases that match TRBD2. The germline V gene has CDR1 SGHDT and CDR2 YYEEEE. This CDR3 has 16 residues. After removal of 5 bases from V and 9 bases from J, the junction contained 8 bases not matched to a gene. The CDR3 sequence: CASRMRGLAGGSEQFF. The CDR3 nucleotides read TGTGCCAGCAGAATGAGGGGACTAGCGGGAGGGAGTGAGCAGTTCTTC. The entire variable domain, with the rest obtained from reference TRBV5-6 and TRBJ2-1, is as follows: DAGVTQSPTHLIKTRGQQVTLRCSPKSGHDTVSWYQQALGQGPQFIFQYYEEEERQRGNFPDRFSGHQFPNYSSELNVNALLLGDSALYLCASRMRGLAGGSEQFFGPGTRLTVL.

The chain has TRBV9 and TRBJ2-5; D is unresolved. The DNA end is a closer match to TRBJ2-7, so the J assignment may be wrong. CDR1 SGDLS and CDR2 YYNGEE come from the germline V gene. The CDR3 contains 10 residues. The CDR3 loop is CASSAYEQYF. CDR3 bases: TGTGCCAGCAGCGCGTACGAGCAGTACTTC.

The J gene is TRBJ2-2, the V gene TRBV4-1; no clear D. The CDR3 runs to 15 residues. Germline-derived CDR1 and CDR2 are MGHRA and YSYEKL. V was clipped by 3 bases and J by 5 bases, with 13 bases between them. The CDR3 nucleotides are TGCGCCAGCAGCCACCCCTTTATAGGGACCGGGGAGCTGTTTTTT. Protein sequence: CASSHPFIGTGELFF.

CDR3 bases: TGTGCCAGCAGTCTTTTCCTGAGCAATGAGCAGTTCTTC. Translating gives CASSLFLSNEQFF. The chain is built from TRBV6-1 and TRBJ2-1, with D uncertain. Germline CDR1 MNHNS, CDR2 SASEGT. CDR3 size: 13 residues. V was shortened by 5 bases and J by 6 bases, with 11 bases between the two germline ends.

In its sample, this clonotype ranks as medium-sized (0.01 to 0.1%). CDR3 region: CASSGTRYNEQFF. As DNA, the CDR3 is TGCGCCAGCAGTGGGACTCGCTACAATGAGCAGTTCTTC. This sequence joins TRBV10-1 and TRBJ2-1; tentative D call: TRBD2 (5 bases). V shed 4 bases and J shed 3 bases, with 7 bases lying between them. The CDR3 spans 13 residues. Germline-derived CDR1 and CDR2 are WNHNN and SYGVQD (reference sequence).

This clonotype was found once. The junction departs from germline at one end; a sequencing error may be responsible. The rearrangement uses TRBV6-1 and TRBJ2-4; 8 bases map to TRBD2. The CDR3 has 15 residues. Germline V lookup: CDR1 MNHNS, CDR2 SASEGT. In DNA form, the CDR3 reads TGTGCCAGCTCCAAAGTCGGACTAGCCAAAGACACGCAGTACTTT. Its translation is CASSKVGLAKDTQYF.

The chain uses TRBV6-1 and TRBJ2-3; D possibly uses TRBD1 or TRBD2 (5 bases each). Trimming cost V 6 bases and J 10 bases, with 20 bases left between them. The CDR3 consists of 14 residues. CDR1 is MNHNS, CDR2 SASEGT, per germline. For the CDR3, the DNA is TGTGCCAGCAGAAGGACCCTGGGGACCGGGGCGCAGTATTTT. Translated, it gives CASRRTLGTGAQYF.

The count of this clonotype is one. In DNA, the CDR3 is TGTGCCAGCACCCCCCTGGAAGGTGAGCAGTTCTTC. This sequence encodes CASTPLEGEQFF. The genes are TRBV14 and TRBJ2-1; D is ambiguous. This CDR3 comprises 12 residues. The V and J ends lost 7 bases and 9 bases respectively, with 13 bases between them. CDR1 is SGHDN and CDR2 is FVKESK in the germline V gene.

The chain employs TRBV6-1 and TRBJ2-1, with 10 bases fitting TRBD2. From germline, CDR1 is MNHNS and CDR2 SASEGT. V trimming: 6 bases; J trimming: 8 bases; junction bases outside the gene matches: 13. This CDR3 contains 16 residues. CDR3 bases: TGTGCCAGCAGGGAAACGTGGACTAGCGGCACCGATGAGCAGTTCTTC. As protein: CASRETWTSGTDEQFF.

As for this clonotype: At one end the junction does not follow the germline gene, possibly because of a read error. This sequence joins TRBV10-3 and TRBJ2-1; 9 bases are a match to TRBD1. This CDR3 contains 15 residues. Per the germline V gene, CDR1 is ENHRY and CDR2 is SYGVKD. CDR3 loop: CAISADRGDYNQQFF. The CDR3 coding sequence is TGTGCCATCAGTGCCGACAGGGGGGATTACAATCAGCAGTTCTTC.

V is TRBV6-5 and J is TRBJ2-5; D remains ambiguous. Judging by the DNA end, TRBJ2-7 fits better; the J call may be wrong. This CDR3 region has 11 residues. From germline, CDR1 is MNHEY and CDR2 SVGAGI. CDR3 coding DNA: TGTGCCAGCAGTTGGACCTACGAGCAGTACTTC. Encoded protein: CASSWTYEQYF.